This T cell receptor beta chain was captured in a study of Graves' ophthalmopathy and Graves' hyperthyroidism. As diagnostic evidence, clinical symptoms, serum thyroxine, TRAb, thyroid ultrasound and orbital computed tomography were relied upon. Overall study findings and caveats: Ophthalmopathy progression predictions by the model showed 72.22% specificity and about 68% sensitivity. A 13-signature model separated ophthalmopathy from stable hyperthyroidism, reaching about 88% sensitivity and around 81% specificity cross-validated.

This clonotype has at least ten counts. Its antigen remains unidentified. Scientists amplified the TCR beta CDR3 regions from RNA transcripts. Second-round multiplex PCR came after first-round RT-PCR with HTBI primers. Each CDR3 protein is one row after TCRdb ran MiXCR on the multiplex PCR reads. The data hold a few hundred thousand distinct CDR3 sequences, with approximately 16% observed a single time. With V trimmed by 0 bases and J by 4 bases, 2 bases remained unmatched. The CDR3 consists of 14 residues. Germline V gene lookup returns CDR1 LGHNA and CDR2 YSLEER. The material sequenced was peripheral blood. The clonotype originates from a woman aged 18-30 years with Graves' ophthalmopathy. The J gene is TRBJ1-1, the V gene TRBV4-3; 7 bases are a match to TRBD1. The CDR3 nucleotides read TGCGCCAGCAGCCAAGAGTACAGGGGCACTGAAGCTTTCTTT. It translates to CASSQEYRGTEAFF.